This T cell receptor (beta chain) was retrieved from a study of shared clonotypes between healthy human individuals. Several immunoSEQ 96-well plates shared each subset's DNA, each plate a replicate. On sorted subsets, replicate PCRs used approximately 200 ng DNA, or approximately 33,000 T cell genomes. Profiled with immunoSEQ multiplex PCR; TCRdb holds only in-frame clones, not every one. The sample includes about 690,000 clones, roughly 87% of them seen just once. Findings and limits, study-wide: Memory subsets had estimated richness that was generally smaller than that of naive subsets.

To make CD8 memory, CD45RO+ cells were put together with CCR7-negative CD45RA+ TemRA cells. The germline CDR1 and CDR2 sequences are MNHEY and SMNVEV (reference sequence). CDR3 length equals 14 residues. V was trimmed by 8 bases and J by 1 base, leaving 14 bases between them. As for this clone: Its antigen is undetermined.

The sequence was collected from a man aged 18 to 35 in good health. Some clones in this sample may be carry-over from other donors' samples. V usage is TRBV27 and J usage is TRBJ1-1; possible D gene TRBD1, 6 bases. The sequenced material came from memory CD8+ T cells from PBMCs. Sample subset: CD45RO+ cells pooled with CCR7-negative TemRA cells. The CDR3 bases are TGTGCCAGCTGTGTACAGGGTGCGAACACTGAAGCTTTCTTT. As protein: CASCVQGANTEAFF.